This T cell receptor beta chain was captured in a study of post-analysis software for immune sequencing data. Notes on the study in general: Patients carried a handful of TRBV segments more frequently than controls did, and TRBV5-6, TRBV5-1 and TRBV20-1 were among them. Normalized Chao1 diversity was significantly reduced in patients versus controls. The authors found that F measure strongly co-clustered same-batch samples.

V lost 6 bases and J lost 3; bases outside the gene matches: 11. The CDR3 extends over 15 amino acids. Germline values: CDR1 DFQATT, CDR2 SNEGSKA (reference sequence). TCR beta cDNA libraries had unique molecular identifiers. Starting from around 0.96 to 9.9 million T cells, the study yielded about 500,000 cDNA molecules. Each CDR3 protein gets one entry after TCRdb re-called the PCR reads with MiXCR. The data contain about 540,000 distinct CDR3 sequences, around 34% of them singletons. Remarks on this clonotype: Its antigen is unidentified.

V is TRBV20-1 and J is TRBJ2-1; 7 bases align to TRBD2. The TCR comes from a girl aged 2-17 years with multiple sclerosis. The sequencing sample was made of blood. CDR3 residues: CSARGSSGYYNEQFF. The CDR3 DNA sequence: TGCAGTGCCCGGGGGAGTAGCGGGTACTACAATGAGCAGTTCTTC.